A selection of T cell receptor beta chains follows, all from one sample in a study of T cells in Graves' hyperthyroidism and ophthalmopathy. TCRdb re-called the multiplex PCR reads through MiXCR, storing one row per CDR3 protein. Of about 360,000 distinct CDR3 sequences listed, under 15% are singletons. Sequencing input: blood. The receptors stem from a woman aged 18-29 years with Graves' hyperthyroidism. CDR3s include the opening cysteine and the closing phenylalanine or tryptophan. A D gene is named only where the DNA matches it firmly. The listing skips clone size in some rows; elsewhere it reads once, few, many or a size class.

17 | many | . | TRBJ2-1 | TRBV7-9 | CASSLTRVTGESNEQFF | TGTGCCAGCAGCTTGACTAGGGTAACGGGAGAGTCCAATGAGCAGTTCTTC
15 | few | TRBD1 | TRBJ2-3 | TRBV5-8 | CASRSWGQSIVPQYF | TGTGCCAGCAGGTCATGGGGACAGTCCATAGTACCGCAGTATTTT
15 | many | . | TRBJ1-1 | TRBV18 | CASSPYGTANTEAFF | TGTGCCAGCTCACCGTACGGGACGGCGAACACTGAAGCTTTCTTT
15 | once | TRBD1 | TRBJ1-2 | TRBV11-2 | CASSLTGQMNYGYTF | TGTGCCAGCAGCTTAACGGGACAGATGAACTATGGCTACACCTTC
15 | few | TRBD1 | TRBJ2-7 | TRBV18 | CASSPGTGLPYEQYF | TGTGCCAGCTCACCAGGGACAGGGCTTCCCTACGAGCAGTACTTC
15 | many | TRBD1 | TRBJ1-1 | TRBV30 | CAWTDSTGRSTEAFF | TGTGCCTGGACCGACTCGACAGGGAGGAGCACTGAAGCTTTCTTT
13 | . | . | TRBJ2-7 | TRBV3-1 | CASSQDLRYQQYF | TGTGCCAGCAGCCAAGATTTGAGGTATCAGCAGTACTTC
14 | many | . | TRBJ1-2 | TRBV9 | CASSALQGTSGYTF | TGTGCCAGCAGCGCGCTACAGGGAACTAGTGGCTACACCTTC
13 | . | . | TRBJ1-1 | TRBV12-3/TRBV12-4 | CASSLVGTGQAFF | TGTGCCAGCAGTTTAGTAGGGACGGGGCAAGCTTTCTTT
14 | . | . | TRBJ2-7 | TRBV28 | CASSPSGGSDEQYF | TGTGCCAGCAGTCCCTCTGGAGGGTCGGACGAGCAGTACTTC
13 | many | . | TRBJ2-7 | TRBV28 | CASRGRDPYEQYF | TGTGCCAGCAGGGGACGGGACCCCTACGAGCAGTACTTC
15 | many | TRBD1 | TRBJ1-1 | TRBV12-3/TRBV12-4 | CASSFRTGMNTEAFF | TGTGCCAGCAGTTTCCGGACAGGGATGAACACTGAAGCTTTCTTT
16 | many | TRBD2 | TRBJ2-3 | TRBV20-1 | CSANRLAGGPADTQYF | TGCAGTGCTAACAGACTAGCGGGAGGGCCGGCAGATACGCAGTATTTT
13 | many | . | TRBJ1-1 | TRBV6-5 | CASSYDGGPEAFF | TGTGCCAGCAGTTACGACGGGGGACCTGAAGCTTTCTTT
12 | many | TRBD2 | TRBJ2-7 | TRBV6-1 | CAIKRGDYEQYF | TGTGCCATTAAGCGGGGGGACTACGAGCAGTACTTC
11 | . | TRBD1 | TRBJ1-3 | TRBV12-3/TRBV12-4 | CASRQGESIYF | TGTGCCAGCCGACAGGGGGAGAGCATATATTTT
15 | . | . | TRBJ2-7 | TRBV9 | CASSVEGGRTYEQYF | TGTGCCAGCAGCGTAGAGGGGGGGCGCACCTACGAGCAGTACTTC
15 | many | TRBD1 | TRBJ2-7 | TRBV24-1 | CATSFEEGQAYEQYF | TGTGCCACCAGTTTCGAAGAGGGACAGGCCTACGAGCAGTACTTC
13 | many | . | TRBJ2-1 | TRBV30 | CAWSVHRSNEQFF | TGTGCCTGGAGTGTTCATAGGAGCAATGAGCAGTTCTTC
18 | many | TRBD2 | TRBJ2-1 | TRBV20-1 | CSARSLGGGTSSYNEQFF | TGCAGTGCTAGATCCCTGGGGGGGGGGACGAGCTCCTACAATGAGCAGTTCTTC
13 | . | . | TRBJ1-1 | TRBV9 | CASSVGKYTEAFF | TGTGCCAGCAGCGTGGGAAAATACACTGAAGCTTTCTTT
16 | many | . | TRBJ2-1 | TRBV5-1 | CASSLEQLARADEQFF | TGCGCCAGCAGCTTGGAGCAGTTGGCTAGAGCTGATGAGCAGTTCTTC
16 | many | TRBD1 | TRBJ2-2 | TRBV5-6 | CASSLWRQGATGELFF | TGTGCCAGCAGCTTGTGGAGACAGGGGGCAACCGGGGAGCTGTTTTTT
14 | many | . | TRBJ1-2 | TRBV12-3/TRBV12-4 | CASSRTAGDYGYTF | TGTGCCAGCAGTCGGACAGCTGGGGACTATGGCTACACCTTC
14 | few | TRBD1 | TRBJ2-2 | TRBV5-1 | CATGQGGDTGELFF | TGCGCCACCGGACAGGGGGGTGACACCGGGGAGCTGTTTTTT
14 | once | . | TRBJ1-4 | TRBV19 | CASRPTATNEKLFF | TGTGCCAGTAGACCGACTGCAACTAATGAAAAACTGTTTTTT
15 | many | . | TRBJ2-3 | TRBV28 | CASSPTRGPSDTQYF | TGTGCCAGCAGTCCCACACGCGGTCCATCAGATACGCAGTATTTT
18 | many | . | TRBJ2-1 | TRBV27 | CASSLWRVPKSKYNEQFF | TGTGCCAGCAGTTTATGGAGGGTTCCCAAGAGTAAATACAATGAGCAGTTCTTC
15 | many | . | TRBJ1-5 | TRBV20-1 | CSARDLTNLNQPQHF | TGCAGTGCTAGAGATCTCACAAACCTCAATCAGCCCCAGCATTTT
10 | few | . | TRBJ2-3 | TRBV28 | CASGDNAQYF | TGTGCCAGCGGGGACAATGCGCAGTATTTT
16 | few | . | TRBJ2-3 | TRBV5-6 | CTSTIEGDLSTDTQYF | TGTACCAGCACTATCGAGGGAGATCTTAGCACAGATACGCAGTATTTT
13 | many | . | TRBJ1-2 | TRBV28 | CASSGEGYYGYTF | TGTGCCAGCAGTGGGGAGGGCTACTATGGCTACACCTTC
18 | . | . | TRBJ2-6 | TRBV11-2 | CASSHRSGVRGGANVLTF | TGCGCCAGCAGCCACAGGTCAGGAGTAAGGGGTGGGGCCAACGTCCTGACTTTC
14 | many | . | TRBJ2-3 | TRBV7-2 | CASSLSLQGDTQYF | TGTGCCAGCAGCTTAAGTCTCCAGGGAGATACGCAGTATTTT
15 | few | TRBD1 | TRBJ2-1 | TRBV19 | CASSIRGQGGNEQFF | TGTGCCAGTAGTATCCGGGGACAGGGTGGGAATGAGCAGTTCTTC
16 | many | . | TRBJ1-3 | TRBV3-1 | CASSYGHLLSGNTIYF | TGTGCCAGCAGCTACGGACACTTGCTCTCTGGAAACACCATATATTTT
15 | many | . | TRBJ2-2 | TRBV6-6 | CASSYWAGNTGELFF | TGTGCCAGCAGTTACTGGGCGGGGAACACCGGGGAGCTGTTTTTT
15 | . | TRBD1 | TRBJ2-1 | TRBV5-5 | CASSLEGDSLHGQFF | TGTGCCAGCAGCTTGGAGGGGGACAGCCTACATGGGCAGTTCTTC
15 | few | TRBD2 | TRBJ2-3 | TRBV3-1 | CASSLGLAAADTQYF | TGTGCCAGCAGCCTCGGACTAGCGGCGGCGGATACGCAGTATTTT
17 | many | TRBD2 | TRBJ2-4 | TRBV27 | CASSSYSRREAVNIQYF | TGTGCCAGCAGTTCATATAGTAGGCGGGAGGCAGTAAACATTCAGTACTTC
15 | many | . | TRBJ2-3 | TRBV7-3 | CASSIGGRVTDTQYF | TGTGCCAGCAGCATAGGGGGGCGGGTCACAGATACGCAGTATTTT
15 | many | TRBD1 | TRBJ1-4 | TRBV7-9 | CASSLDQGAQEKLFF | TGTGCCAGCAGCTTAGACCAGGGGGCGCAAGAAAAACTGTTTTTT
14 | many | . | TRBJ2-7 | TRBV10-3 | CAISDWSRPYEQYF | TGTGCCATCAGTGATTGGAGTCGGCCCTACGAGCAGTACTTC
12 | many | . | TRBJ2-4 | TRBV24-1 | CATSDVGGIQYF | TGTGCCACCAGTGATGTGGGGGGCATTCAGTACTTC
15 | few | TRBD1 | TRBJ2-3 | TRBV3-1 | CASGPGQGLPDTQYF | TGTGCCAGCGGACCGGGACAGGGGCTCCCAGATACGCAGTATTTT